This T cell receptor (beta chain) is drawn from a study of T-cell reconstitution after alpha-beta-depleted transplantation in children (dated by TCRdb to 2016 to 2018). With regard to the full study: Using TCR repertoire profiling, the study quantitatively followed how T-cell immune reconstitution unfolded in children after TCRalphabeta/CD19-depleted allogeneic hematopoietic cell transplantation.

Library method: PCR. Sequencing relied on an Illumina HiSeq 2500. Molecular barcoding was employed in the preparation of TCR libraries, with unique molecular identifiers being used to normalize TCRbeta repertoire quantification. TCRdb trimmed public reads at Q25 via fastp, called clones via MiXCR and kept in-frame beta chains. Each CDR3 protein appears once, grouped with its most common genes and DNA. The sample includes more than 85,000 distinct CDR3 sequences, with around 6% observed a single time. About 6% of the sample lies in the top ten. The sample's time point label, decoded: day 60 (about 2 months) after transplantation. The treatment or condition label, as the study defines it: allogeneic hematopoietic cell transplantation with graft depleted of TCRalphabeta T cells and CD19 B cells. The transplant recipients were children given TCRalphabeta/CD19-depleted allogeneic hematopoietic cell grafts.

The germline V gene encodes CDR1 LGHNA and CDR2 YNFKEQ. The CDR3 measures 16 amino acids from cysteine to phenylalanine. Only the CDR3 DNA stays, 48 bases, in frame from base 1. Trimming takes 2 bases off V and 4 bases off J; junction bases not matched to a gene: 7. Results and caveats for the whole study, not just this receptor: In some patients, the high TCRbeta diversity seen at day 60 was put down to recipient T cells and intrathymic progenitors that had survived conditioning. The apparently early alphabetaT-cell count recovery about two months after transplant was reportedly dependent on only several hundred rapidly expanded clones derived from non-depleted graft cells. Over the following months the frequencies of hyperexpanded clones went down, and after one year T-cell counts and TCRbeta diversity were mostly credited to newly produced T cells.

This clonotype was recorded at least ten times. What antigen it recognizes has not been identified. One base away there is no much larger clone; base qualities are not given. The specimen comprised PBMCs, mostly from graft donor cells, sampled 60 days after TCRalphabeta/CD19-depleted stem cell transplant. This receptor was identified in a female patient aged 2 to 10 who had a stem cell transplant for Fanconi anemia, so the T cells may come from the graft donor. The chain is encoded by TRBV4-2 joined to TRBJ2-3; 9 bases in the junction line up with TRBD2. The nucleotides are TGTGCCAGCAGCCAAAACGGCGGGAGGGATGCAGATACGCAGTATTTT. This encodes CASSQNGGRDADTQYF.